This TCR beta chain was observed in a study of cytomegalovirus exposure and HLA in healthy donors. The study's findings and limits: Apparent HLA restriction characterized most CMV-associated TCR beta chains in a later analysis. Relative to the approximately 670-donor mean, N-insertions were reportedly fewer in an Asian-associated ancestry cluster in a later analysis. According to the study, 150 to 200 TCR beta chains were cytomegalovirus-associated. In vitro assays verified that a few CMV-associated chains recognized CMV antigens specifically.

As to this clone: Its antigen remains unknown.

The V and J ends lost 6 bases and 4 bases respectively, with 13 bases between them. The CDR3 extends over 14 amino acids. The germline gives CDR1 SNHLY, CDR2 FYNNEI. Primers for the PCR totalled 60 Vbeta and 13 Jbeta. The data were produced by immunoSEQ multiplex PCR, yet TCRdb's version contains in-frame clones alone and is incomplete. The profile covers 90,000 to 150,000 clones, with 7% to 9.5% appearing a single time and approximately 6% taken by the ten largest. The origin of this receptor is a woman in her 40s in good health and CMV-seropositive. The sequenced sample was PBMCs. The chain links TRBV2 to TRBJ1-5; D is uncertain. In DNA form, the CDR3 reads TGTGCCAGCAGACGGACTTTCAGGAATCAGCCCCAGCATTTT. It specifies CASRRTFRNQPQHF.